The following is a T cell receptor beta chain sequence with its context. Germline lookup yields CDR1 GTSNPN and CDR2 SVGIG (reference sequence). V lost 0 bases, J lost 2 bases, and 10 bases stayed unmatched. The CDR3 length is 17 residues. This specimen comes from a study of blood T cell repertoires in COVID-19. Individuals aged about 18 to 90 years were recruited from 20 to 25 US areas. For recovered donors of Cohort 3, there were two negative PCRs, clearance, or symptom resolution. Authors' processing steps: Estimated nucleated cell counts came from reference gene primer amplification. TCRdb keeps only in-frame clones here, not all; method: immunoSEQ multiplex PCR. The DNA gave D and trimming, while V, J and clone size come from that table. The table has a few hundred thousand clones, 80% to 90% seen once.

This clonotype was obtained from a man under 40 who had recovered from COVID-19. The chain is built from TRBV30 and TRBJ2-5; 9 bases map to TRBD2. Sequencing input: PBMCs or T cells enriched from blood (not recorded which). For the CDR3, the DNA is TGTGCCTGGAGTGTTGAGGGGCTAGCGGGGACACAAGAGACCCAGTACTTC. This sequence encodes CAWSVEGLAGTQETQYF.